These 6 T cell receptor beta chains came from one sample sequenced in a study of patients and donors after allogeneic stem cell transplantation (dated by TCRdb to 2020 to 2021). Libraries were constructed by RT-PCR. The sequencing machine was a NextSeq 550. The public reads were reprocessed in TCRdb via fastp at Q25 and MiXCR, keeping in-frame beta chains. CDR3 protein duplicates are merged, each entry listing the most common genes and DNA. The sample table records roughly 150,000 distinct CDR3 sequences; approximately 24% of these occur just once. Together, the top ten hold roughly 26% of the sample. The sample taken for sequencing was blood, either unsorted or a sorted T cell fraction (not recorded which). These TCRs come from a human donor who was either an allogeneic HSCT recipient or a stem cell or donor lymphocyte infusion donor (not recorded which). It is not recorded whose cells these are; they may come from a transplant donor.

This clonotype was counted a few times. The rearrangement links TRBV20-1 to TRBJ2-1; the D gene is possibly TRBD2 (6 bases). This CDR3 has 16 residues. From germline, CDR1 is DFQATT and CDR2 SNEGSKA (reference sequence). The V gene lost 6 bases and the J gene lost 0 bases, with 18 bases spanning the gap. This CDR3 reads CSAPDWRAGSYNEQFF. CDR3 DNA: TGCAGTGCCCCCGATTGGCGAGCGGGCTCCTACAATGAGCAGTTCTTC.

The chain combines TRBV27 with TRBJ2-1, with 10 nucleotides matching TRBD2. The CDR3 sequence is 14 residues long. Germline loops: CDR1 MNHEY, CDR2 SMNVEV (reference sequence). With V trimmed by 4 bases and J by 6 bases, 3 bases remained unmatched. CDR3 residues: CASSWVAGGNEQFF. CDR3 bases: TGTGCCAGCAGTTGGGTAGCGGGAGGCAATGAGCAGTTCTTC.

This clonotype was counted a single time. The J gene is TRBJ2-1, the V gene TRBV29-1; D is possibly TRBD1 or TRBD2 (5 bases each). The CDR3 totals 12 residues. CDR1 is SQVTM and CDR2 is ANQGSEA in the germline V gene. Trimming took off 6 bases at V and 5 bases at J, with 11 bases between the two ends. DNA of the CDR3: TGCAGCGTGGGACGGGGTAACAATGAGCAGTTCTTC. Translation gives CSVGRGNNEQFF.

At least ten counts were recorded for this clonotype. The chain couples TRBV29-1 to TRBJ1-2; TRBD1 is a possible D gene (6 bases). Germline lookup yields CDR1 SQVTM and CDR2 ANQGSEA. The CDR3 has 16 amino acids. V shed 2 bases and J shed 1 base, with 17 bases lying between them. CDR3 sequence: CSVESWTDGLNYGYTF. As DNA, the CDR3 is TGCAGCGTTGAATCTTGGACAGACGGCCTTAACTATGGCTACACCTTC.

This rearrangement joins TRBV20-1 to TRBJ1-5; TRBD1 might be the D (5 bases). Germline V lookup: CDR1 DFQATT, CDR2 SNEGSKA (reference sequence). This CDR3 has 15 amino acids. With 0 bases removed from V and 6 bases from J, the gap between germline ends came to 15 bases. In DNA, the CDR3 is TGCAGTGCTAGAGATCCCCAGGGCCCTACTCAGCCCCAGCATTTT. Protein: CSARDPQGPTQPQHF.

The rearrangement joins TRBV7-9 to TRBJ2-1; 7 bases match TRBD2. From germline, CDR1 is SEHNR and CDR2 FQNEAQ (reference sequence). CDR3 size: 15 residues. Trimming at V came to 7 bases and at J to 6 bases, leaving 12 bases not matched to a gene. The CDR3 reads CASTHGRGSGNEQFF. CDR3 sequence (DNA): TGTGCCAGCACCCATGGGAGGGGTAGTGGCAATGAGCAGTTCTTC. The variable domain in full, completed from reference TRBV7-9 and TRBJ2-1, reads DTGVSQNPRHKITKRGQNVTFRCDPISEHNRLYWYRQTLGQGPEFLTYFQNEAQLEKSRLLSDRFSAERPKGSFSTLEIQRTEQGDSAMYLCASTHGRGSGNEQFFGPGTRLTVL.